The rows below give T cell receptor beta chains drawn from one sample of a study of blood T cell repertoires in COVID-19. Here immunoSEQ multiplex PCR was the method, and the copy in TCRdb shows in-frame clones only, minus some. The sample shows 200,000 to 250,000 clones, roughly nine tenths of them seen only once. Sequenced material: peripheral blood. The receptors shown here come from a woman aged 45-65 years with COVID-19, enrolled during active disease. CDR3s include the opening cysteine and the closing phenylalanine or tryptophan.

v_gene	CDR3aa
TRBV6-5	CATAESSGNTIYF
TRBV15	CATQGDNQPQHF
TRBV28	CASIRGGGTGELFF
TRBV21-1	CASSKREGTAGNTIYF
TRBV4-3	CASSQDRQDQFF
TRBV4-2	CASSQEAGVWDTQYF
TRBV7-9	CASSPSIPPGQGSPLHF
TRBV7-9	CASSLTGYNEKLFF
TRBV12-3/TRBV12-4	CASERNSGNTIYF
TRBV28	CASSLWARRDTEAFF
TRBV30	CAWTGLAGATDTQYF
TRBV5-1	CASSLAQASPGELFF
TRBV30	CAWRSSDRAISTEAFF
TRBV6-1	CASSEQSRTGGEQFF
TRBV27	CASSDSSGTGELFF
TRBV5-1	CASSSEQGTDTQYF
TRBV7-6	CASSQGQGAGQPQHF
TRBV7-8	CASSLDTNQPQHF
TRBV9	CASSGREGYTEAFF
TRBV4-2	CASSQTTGLLNYGYTF
TRBV3-1/TRBV3-2	CASSPMTSGGAVNTQYF
TRBV5-1	CASSQDRGLGGANVLTF
TRBV7-2	CASSLVSLRDRGTEAFF
TRBV6-2/TRBV6-3	CASSYSVSGIGPQHF
TRBV30	CAWSQRGESTDTQYF
TRBV3-1/TRBV3-2	CASSQGTGGATGANVLTF
TRBV2	CASSEAGEARVGGELFF
TRBV5-1	CASSLGSGTGEQFF
TRBV23-1	CASSQCPSLLHF
TRBV7-2	CASSLTPQGSGNTIYF
TRBV18	CASSPRETGELFF
TRBV2	CASSSLPGDEQYF
TRBV19	CASRTPGQRNSPLHF
TRBV6-4	CASSDSGQGTDTQYF
TRBV3-1/TRBV3-2	CASSQDSGTGNSPLHF
TRBV15	CATSRDSYGYTF
TRBV4-1	CASSQDQSAGAAETQYF
TRBV7-9	CASSLSGGSHEQYF
TRBV10-3	CAIWSGGPLNEQFF
TRBV27	CASRGTGGKRWEKLFF
TRBV7-6	CASSLGGGGLQETQYF
TRBV20-1	CSAKRGGTQYF
TRBV5-5	CASSIQGARFYEQYF
TRBV7-2	CASSLPSGGGGYGYTF
TRBV5-1	CASSLGTSTDTQYF
TRBV11-2	CASSYRNMNTEAFF
TRBV5-6	CASSLRLLAGGTNTGELFF
TRBV18	CASSPIGGVVEPQHF